This TCR beta chain was sequenced for a study of T cell responses to AZD1222 COVID-19 vaccine. Regarding this clone: No antigen is known for it.

Overall study results and limits: Seropositive at baseline were only 5 or 6 AZD1222 recipients. Unmutated variant regions reportedly attract nearly half of all spike-specific TCRs. The donor cohort was predominantly white British with a female majority, and clonal diversity may have been underestimated.

This CDR3 has 16 amino acids. V gave up 3 bases and J gave up 1 base; unmatched junction bases: 5. Germline V gene lookup returns CDR1 SGDLS and CDR2 YYNGEE. Generated by immunoSEQ multiplex PCR, the TCRdb table keeps only in-frame clones and is missing some. This table holds about 140,000 clones. Sample: peripheral blood. The source is an adult in good health. The chain uses TRBV9 and TRBJ2-2, with 8 bases identical to TRBD1. Here the CDR3 DNA reads TGTGCCAGCAGCGGAACAGGGGGAATGAACACCGGGGAGCTGTTTTTT. It codes for CASSGTGGMNTGELFF.